This T cell receptor (beta chain) is from a study of cytomegalovirus exposure and HLA in healthy donors. A word on this clone: The antigen is not known.

The ends lost 0 bases at V and 4 bases at J; junction bases unmatched: 9. This CDR3 region has 16 residues. Germline V CDR1 and CDR2: SGHRS, YFSETQ. Some clones are missing from TCRdb's copy, which holds only in-frame ones; the method was immunoSEQ multiplex PCR. Here the sample spans about 130,000 clones, around 96% being singletons. Overall study findings and caveats: The study put some 150 TCR beta chains on its list as cytomegalovirus-associated. Testing in vitro showed a few CMV-associated chains specific for CMV antigens.

The source material was PBMCs. The chain couples TRBV5-1 to TRBJ1-1; TRBD1 aligns across 7 bases. This receptor was taken from a man aged 18-30 years in good health and CMV-seronegative. This chain's CDR3 is CASSLGAGGIGTEAFF. As DNA, the CDR3 is TGCGCCAGCAGCTTGGGCGCAGGGGGGATCGGCACTGAAGCTTTCTTT. The whole variable domain, remainder taken from reference TRBV5-1 and TRBJ1-1, is KAGVTQTPRYLIKTRGQQVTLSCSPISGHRSVSWYQQTPGQGLQFLFEYFSETQRNKGNFPGRFSGRQFSNSRSEMNVSTLELGDSALYLCASSLGAGGIGTEAFFGQGTRLTVV.